Shown below are 27 T cell receptor beta chains from a single sample sequenced in a study of response to subunit inactivated influenza vaccine. TCRdb re-called the RT-PCR reads through MiXCR, storing one row per CDR3 protein. The sample lists 250,000 to 350,000 distinct CDR3 sequences, roughly 20% seen once, with about a tenth in the top ten. This specimen was PBMCs from blood, taken roughly 20 months after vaccination. Receptors were obtained from a man aged 45 to 70 who received an inactivated influenza vaccine.

This clonotype showed up just once. The rearrangement links TRBV6-6 to TRBJ1-1; possibly TRBD1 for D (5 bases). CDR1 is MNHNY, CDR2 SVGAGI, per germline (reference sequence). Trimming removed 8 bases at V and 11 bases at J, with 21 bases between. The CDR3 consists of 13 residues. The CDR3 is CASLLGMGRPAFF. CDR3 in DNA: TGTGCCAGCCTACTGGGGATGGGGCGGCCCGCTTTCTTT.

This clonotype has ten or more counts. V and J are TRBV20-1 and TRBJ1-5; TRBD1 is a possible D gene (5 bases). V lost 0 bases and J 12 bases, leaving 9 bases between the germline ends. Germline loops: CDR1 DFQATT, CDR2 SNEGSKA (reference sequence). The CDR3 contains 11 residues. The CDR3 sequence: CSARESGGQHF. The CDR3 DNA follows: TGCAGTGCTAGAGAATCCGGGGGCCAGCATTTT.

This clonotype was seen only a few times. This sequence joins TRBV10-2 and TRBJ2-7; 8 bases are a match to TRBD2. CDR1 WSHSY and CDR2 SAAADI come from the germline V gene. The V gene end was trimmed by 9 bases and the J gene end by 3 bases; junction bases not matched to a gene: 7. CDR3 length: 13 residues. The CDR3 protein is CASKRREGYEQYF. The CDR3 bases are TGCGCCAGTAAACGACGGGAGGGCTACGAGCAGTACTTC.

In its sample, this clonotype was seen a few times. The chain carries TRBV4-3 and TRBJ2-3; maybe TRBD2 (6 bases). Germline CDR1 and CDR2: LGHNA and YSLEER. V was clipped by 0 bases and J by 1 base, with 8 bases between them. There are 15 residues in the CDR3. The CDR3 coding sequence is TGCGCCAGCAGCCAAGATGCTAGCGGCACAGATACGCAGTATTTT. It encodes CASSQDASGTDTQYF.

This clonotype was recorded many times. The chain couples TRBV10-3 to TRBJ2-7, with TRBD1 as a possible D gene (6 bases). CDR1 is ENHRY and CDR2 is SYGVKD in the germline V gene. The CDR3 consists of 16 residues. V shed 2 bases and J shed 2 bases, with 16 bases lying between them. The CDR3 DNA follows: TGTGCCATCAGTGAGGGGACACCCACCAGGCCCTACGAGCAGTACTTC. This gives the protein CAISEGTPTRPYEQYF.

This chain connects TRBV20-1 to TRBJ2-4; D uncertain. Germline loops: CDR1 DFQATT, CDR2 SNEGSKA (reference sequence). Trimming stripped 6 bases from V and 2 bases from J, with 11 bases between. CDR3 length equals 13 residues. CDR3 amino acids: CSASDSPKNIQYF. DNA for the CDR3: TGCAGTGCCTCTGATAGCCCCAAAAACATTCAGTACTTC.

In this sample, this clonotype turned up a few times. V usage is TRBV12-3 or TRBV12-4 and J usage is TRBJ1-6; the D gene is possibly TRBD1 (5 bases). V dropped 4 bases and J dropped 7 bases, with 11 bases sitting between them. CDR3 length: 14 amino acids. The CDR3 DNA reads TGTGCCAGCAGTTCTCTGGAGGGGAATTCACCCCTCCACTTT. It translates to CASSSLEGNSPLHF.

This clonotype was found many times. This chain uses TRBV6-5 with TRBJ1-1; TRBD1 agrees at 7 bases. The length of the CDR3 is 16 residues. The germline V gene encodes CDR1 MNHEY and CDR2 SVGAGI. V shed 5 bases and J 2 bases; nucleotides not matched to a gene: 11. The CDR3 region is CASSHPGQGVNTEAFF. The CDR3 nucleotides read TGTGCCAGCAGTCACCCGGGGCAGGGGGTTAACACTGAAGCTTTCTTT.

The chain joins TRBV29-1 to TRBJ2-5, with D maybe TRBD2 (6 bases). Germline V gene data show CDR1 as SQVTM and CDR2 as ANQGSEA. The V end lost 7 bases, the J end lost 1 base, and 10 bases lay between the germline ends. The length of the CDR3 is 12 residues. This CDR3 is CSALGGQETQYF. In nucleotides, the CDR3 is TGCAGCGCCCTGGGAGGCCAAGAGACCCAGTACTTC.

This clonotype has a handful of counts. V gene TRBV4-3 combines with J gene TRBJ2-1; the D is unclear. The ends were cut back, 0 bases at V and 0 bases at J, with 12 bases in the middle. Germline CDR1 is LGHNA and CDR2 is YSLEER. This CDR3 has 17 amino acids. The CDR3, as DNA: TGCGCCAGCAGCCAAGATGCTGCCCAGAGCTCCTACAATGAGCAGTTCTTC. Protein product: CASSQDAAQSSYNEQFF.

The rearrangement uses TRBV14 and TRBJ1-2; D gene uncertain. Germline CDR1 reads SGHDN; CDR2 reads FVKESK. The germline V and J ends were trimmed by 3 bases and 8 bases, with 19 bases remaining between them. This CDR3 region has 15 residues. The CDR3 sequence is CASSHLPGPSWGYTF. The DNA for the CDR3 is TGTGCCAGCAGCCACCTGCCAGGCCCCTCTTGGGGCTACACCTTC.

V usage is TRBV6-2 or TRBV6-3 and J usage is TRBJ2-7; D is unclear. CDR1 is MNHEY, CDR2 SVGEGT, per germline. Trimming took off 3 bases at V and 2 bases at J, with 11 bases between the two ends. The CDR3 spans 14 residues. The CDR3 DNA reads TGTGCCAGCAGTTATCTTGAAGGCCCCTACGAGCAGTACTTC. This gives the protein CASSYLEGPYEQYF.

This chain connects TRBV3-1 to TRBJ2-3; tentatively, D is TRBD1 (5 bases). V gave up 0 bases and J gave up 6 bases, with 13 bases separating them. CDR3 length equals 15 residues. The germline V gene has CDR1 LGHDT and CDR2 YNNKEL (reference sequence). Written as DNA, the CDR3 is TGTGCCAGCAGCCAAGATAGGGGCCCGGGTGATACGCAGTATTTT. It translates to CASSQDRGPGDTQYF.

The chain recombines TRBV10-3 with TRBJ2-1; D is tentatively TRBD1 or TRBD2 (5 bases each). Deletions cut 0 bases from V and 9 bases from J, with 18 bases between. The CDR3 covers 16 residues. Per germline, CDR1 ENHRY and CDR2 SYGVKD. The CDR3 sequence is CAISESAGSPGGEQFF. CDR3 DNA: TGTGCCATCAGTGAGTCGGCTGGCAGCCCTGGGGGTGAGCAGTTCTTC.

A few counts support this clonotype. The V call is TRBV7-9, the J call TRBJ1-5; D is unresolved. The CDR3 length is 15 residues. Germline-derived CDR1 and CDR2 are SEHNR and FQNEAQ (reference sequence). V was trimmed by 5 bases and J by 0 bases, leaving 11 bases between them. The CDR3 loop is CASSAPGSSNQPQHF. In DNA, the CDR3 is TGTGCCAGCAGCGCCCCGGGGAGTAGCAATCAGCCCCAGCATTTT.

This clonotype has a count of ten or more. This sequence joins TRBV15 and TRBJ1-4, with D tentatively TRBD1 (5 bases). Germline CDR1 is LNHNV and CDR2 is YYDKDF (reference sequence). Trimming took 0 bases from V and 5 from J, leaving 16 bases between them. This CDR3 has 17 amino acids. CDR3 nucleotide sequence: TGTGCCACCAGCAGAGAGGGGCCTATTCGGGGGAATGAAAAACTGTTTTTT. Its translation: CATSREGPIRGNEKLFF.

The chain is built from TRBV27 and TRBJ1-2, with TRBD1 matching over 10 bases. Trimming took 2 bases from V and 7 from J; bases not matched to a gene: 1. This CDR3 region has 13 residues. Germline V gene data show CDR1 as MNHEY and CDR2 as SMNVEV (reference sequence). DNA for the CDR3: TGTGCCAGCAGTTTACGGACAGGGGGTGGCTACACCTTC. Amino acids: CASSLRTGGGYTF.

The CDR3 nucleotides read TGCAGTGCTAGTTCAAATGCCGGGAACACTGAAGCTTTCTTT. Translated: CSASSNAGNTEAFF. The chain has TRBV20-1 and TRBJ1-1; unclear D gene. Germline assignment: CDR1 DFQATT and CDR2 SNEGSKA (reference sequence). The V and J ends lost 3 bases and 1 base respectively, with 12 bases between them. The CDR3 is 14 residues long.

Many counts were recorded for this clonotype. V usage is TRBV20-1 and J usage is TRBJ1-1; the D gene is possibly TRBD1 (5 bases). Germline V gene sequence: CDR1 DFQATT, CDR2 SNEGSKA (reference sequence). The V end lost 1 base, the J end lost 1 base, and 10 bases lay between the germline ends. The CDR3 consists of 14 residues. The CDR3 nucleotides are TGCAGTGCTAGAGTCGGGACCGCGAACACTGAAGCTTTCTTT. Its translation is CSARVGTANTEAFF.

The rearrangement uses TRBV4-1 and TRBJ2-7, with D possibly being TRBD2 (6 bases). The CDR3 spans 14 residues. The germline V gene has CDR1 MGHRA and CDR2 YSYEKL. Trimming removed 4 bases from V and 2 bases from J, with 12 bases in between. This chain's CDR3 is CASSRDGGAYEQYF. The CDR3 DNA reads TGCGCCAGCAGCCGGGACGGCGGGGCCTACGAGCAGTACTTC.

The gene calls are TRBV4-3 and TRBJ2-3; D may match TRBD1 or TRBD2 (6 bases each). Trimming took 0 bases from V and 3 from J, leaving 10 bases between them. This CDR3 region has 15 residues. Germline-derived CDR1 and CDR2 are LGHNA and YSLEER. CDR3 nucleotide sequence: TGCGCCAGCAGCCAAGAGGGGGGCCGGACAGATACGCAGTATTTT. Amino acids: CASSQEGGRTDTQYF.

This clonotype has just one count. The chain couples TRBV20-1 to TRBJ2-3; 10 bases match TRBD2. The CDR3 sequence is 16 residues long. Trimming removed 1 base from V and 4 bases from J; junction bases left unmatched: 8. Germline V gene data show CDR1 as DFQATT and CDR2 as SNEGSKA (reference sequence). The CDR3 DNA reads TGCAGTGCTAGAGGGCCACTAGCGGGGAGTTCAGATACGCAGTATTTT. This codes for CSARGPLAGSSDTQYF.

The chain links TRBV5-1 to TRBJ2-7; 8 bases map to TRBD2. The CDR3 contains 15 residues. V gave up 4 bases and J gave up 0 bases; unmatched junction bases: 6. Germline-derived CDR1 and CDR2 are SGHRS and YFSETQ. In DNA, the CDR3 is TGCGCCAGCAGCCAGACTAGCGTCAACTCCTACGAGCAGTACTTC. It encodes CASSQTSVNSYEQYF. The full variable domain, with the rest looked up from reference TRBV5-1 and TRBJ2-7, is KAGVTQTPRYLIKTRGQQVTLSCSPISGHRSVSWYQQTPGQGLQFLFEYFSETQRNKGNFPGRFSGRQFSNSRSEMNVSTLELGDSALYLCASSQTSVNSYEQYFGPGTRLTVT.

DNA for the CDR3: TGCAGTGCTAGTGGGACAGATCAAGAGACCCAGTACTTC. It yields the protein CSASGTDQETQYF. J is TRBJ2-5 and V is TRBV20-1; TRBD1 aligns across 7 bases. The V and J ends lost 3 bases and 2 bases, in that order; junction bases with no gene match: 3. There are 13 residues in the CDR3. CDR1 and CDR2 (germline): DFQATT, SNEGSKA (reference sequence).

The chain is built from TRBV5-1 and TRBJ2-5, with 8 bases identical to TRBD2. Germline V gene data show CDR1 as SGHRS and CDR2 as YFSETQ. This CDR3 is 14 amino acids long. J lost 7 bases, V lost 4 bases, and 9 bases had no gene match. CDR3 in amino acids: CASSPNAGGRTQYF. The CDR3, as DNA: TGCGCCAGCAGCCCCAATGCGGGGGGTCGGACCCAGTACTTC.

The chain uses TRBV4-2 and TRBJ2-7; TRBD1 or TRBD2 may be the D gene (5 bases each). The CDR3 is 16 residues long. CDR1 is LGHNA, CDR2 YNFKEQ, per germline. The V end was cut by 0 bases, the J end by 0 bases, with 12 bases between. In nucleotides, the CDR3 is TGTGCCAGCAGCCAAGATCCAGGGACCAGCTCCTACGAGCAGTACTTC. Residues: CASSQDPGTSSYEQYF.

This clonotype was observed many times. The chain employs TRBV7-9 and TRBJ1-1; D not certain. The CDR3 sequence is 14 residues long. CDR1 SEHNR and CDR2 FQNEAQ come from the germline V gene (reference sequence). V lost 5 bases and J lost 0, with 10 bases in between. The CDR3 is CASSLWGLNTEAFF. The CDR3 DNA reads TGTGCCAGCAGCCTCTGGGGATTGAACACTGAAGCTTTCTTT.